These 23 T cell receptor beta chains came from one sample sequenced in a study of Ad26.COV2.S vaccination and SARS-CoV-2 variants. The treatment: roughly 19 received Ad26.COV2.S at low or high dose, single or two shots; roughly 5 received placebo; per-sample allocation not given. The study sampled participants on day 63 after the first vaccine or placebo injection. Assay: immunoSEQ multiplex PCR; the TCRdb copy retains only in-frame clones and omits some. In the table there are roughly 320,000 clones, about nine tenths of which are singletons. The specimen comprised peripheral blood, sampled in a trial of Ad26.COV2.S vaccine versus placebo. These receptors originate from a person aged 18-65 years who received the Ad26.COV2.S COVID-19 vaccine or a placebo.

The rearrangement links TRBV20-1 to TRBJ1-2; D is unresolved. The CDR3 covers 10 residues. Between the trimmed V and J ends, which lost 5 bases and 8 bases, there was a span of 9 bases. Germline V lookup: CDR1 DFQATT, CDR2 SNEGSKA (reference sequence). The CDR3 DNA is TGCAGTGCTGCTCGCGGGGGCTACACCTTC. It translates to CSAARGGYTF.

The V gene is TRBV4-2, the J gene TRBJ1-6; D unresolved. The CDR3 runs 15 residues. In germline, CDR1 is LGHNA, CDR2 YNFKEQ. Deletions cut 1 base from V and 9 bases from J, with 13 bases between. This chain's CDR3 is CASSQADGVGSPLHF. In DNA, the CDR3 is TGTGCCAGCAGCCAAGCTGACGGGGTCGGTTCACCCCTCCACTTT.

The chain joins TRBV5-1 to TRBJ1-4; D is possibly TRBD1 (5 bases). V lost 5 bases and J 7 bases, leaving 18 bases between the germline ends. This CDR3 has 15 residues. Germline assignment: CDR1 SGHRS and CDR2 YFSETQ. As DNA, the CDR3 is TGCGCCAGCAGGGCGGGGGGACCCCGCGGTGAAAAACTGTTTTTT. This codes for CASRAGGPRGEKLFF.

This clone was seen only once. The V call is TRBV6-5, the J call TRBJ2-7; D might be TRBD1 (6 bases). CDR3 size: 14 residues. Looked up from germline, CDR1 is MNHEY and CDR2 is SVGAGI. V dropped 6 bases and J dropped 5 bases, with 17 bases sitting between them. CDR3 nucleotides: TGTGCCAGCAGACCCACAGGGTCGAGGAACGAGCAGTACTTC. It codes for CASRPTGSRNEQYF.

This clone was detected only a few times. The V call is TRBV4-3, the J call TRBJ2-7, with D unresolved. V was clipped by 1 base and J by 0 bases, with 16 bases between them. Per the germline V gene, CDR1 is LGHNA and CDR2 is YSLEER. The CDR3 extends over 17 amino acids. CDR3 sequence reads: CASSQALPTVISYEQYF. The CDR3 nucleotides read TGCGCCAGCAGCCAAGCCCTACCTACAGTGATCTCCTACGAGCAGTACTTC.

The J gene is TRBJ1-1, the V gene TRBV5-4, with 10 bases that match TRBD1. Trimming took 0 bases from V and 5 from J; bases not matched to a gene: 7. Looked up from germline, CDR1 is SGHNT and CDR2 is YYREEE (reference sequence). CDR3 length: 16 residues. DNA for the CDR3: TGTGCCAGCAGCTTGGGTGGGACAGGGGCTGGTACTGAAGCTTTCTTT. Amino acids: CASSLGGTGAGTEAFF.

The V call is TRBV7-9, the J call TRBJ1-2, with 7 nucleotides matching TRBD1. In germline, CDR1 is SEHNR, CDR2 FQNEAQ (reference sequence). V lost 3 bases to trimming and J lost 0 bases; unmatched junction nucleotides: 10. The CDR3 length is 17 residues. The CDR3 DNA is TGTGCCAGCAGCTTTCTTGGCAGGGGGGAAGCTAACTATGGCTACACCTTC. Protein sequence: CASSFLGRGEANYGYTF.

This chain links TRBV7-2 with TRBJ2-1; no clear D gene. CDR1 and CDR2 (germline): SGHTA, FQGNSA. This CDR3 has 18 residues. Trimming removed 5 bases from V and 1 base from J, with 21 bases in between. The CDR3 DNA reads as TGTGCCAGCAGCCTCAGACCGTTTAACGACATTTCCTACAATGAGCAGTTCTTC. Translation: CASSLRPFNDISYNEQFF.

The rearrangement joins TRBV29-1 to TRBJ2-1; possible D gene TRBD2, 7 bases. V lost 3 bases, J lost 7 bases, and 13 bases lay in between. The CDR3 covers 13 residues. Germline CDR1 reads SQVTM; CDR2 reads ANQGSEA. CDR3 loop: CSVEGGAGNEQFF. In nucleotides, the CDR3 is TGCAGCGTTGAGGGGGGGGCAGGGAATGAGCAGTTCTTC.

The chain combines TRBV5-6 with TRBJ2-6; unclear D gene. Trimming shortened V by 0 bases and J by 1 base, and 11 bases separated the two germline ends. From germline, CDR1 is SGHDT and CDR2 YYEEEE. The CDR3 covers 17 residues. The CDR3 loop reads CASSLVRVGSGANVLTF. CDR3 nucleotides: TGTGCCAGCAGCTTGGTTCGGGTTGGGTCTGGGGCCAACGTCCTGACTTTC.

The V gene is TRBV7-3, the J gene TRBJ2-7; 8 bases line up with TRBD1. CDR1 is SGHTA and CDR2 is FQGTGA in the germline V gene. The V gene end was trimmed by 2 bases and the J gene end by 6 bases; junction bases not matched to a gene: 9. This CDR3 region has 15 residues. CDR3 bases: TGTGCCAGCAGCTTACTACAGGGGGTAAGCGGCGAGCAGTACTTC. Translation gives CASSLLQGVSGEQYF.

The J gene is TRBJ1-6, the V gene TRBV21-1. TRBV21-1 counts as a pseudogene. The CDR3 totals 15 residues. CDR3 DNA: TGTGCCAGCAGCCTCCGGGGGAAATGTAATTCACCCCTCCACTTT. Translating gives CASSLRGKCNSPLHF.

The gene calls are TRBV2 and TRBJ1-4; D perhaps matches TRBD1 (5 bases). The CDR3 is made up of 14 amino acids. CDR1 SNHLY and CDR2 FYNNEI come from the germline V gene. The ends were cut back, 5 bases at V and 5 bases at J, with 12 bases in the middle. CDR3 loop: CASSPRDGNEKLFF. In nucleotides, the CDR3 is TGTGCCAGCAGTCCCCGGGACGGGAATGAAAAACTGTTTTTT.

The chain carries TRBV7-3 and TRBJ1-2; no reliable D call. Germline V gene lookup returns CDR1 SGHTA and CDR2 FQGTGA. Trimming removed 5 bases at V and 5 bases at J, with 9 bases between. CDR3 length: 12 residues. CDR3 bases: TGTGCCAGCAGCCAAGACGGTTATGGCTACACCTTC. Its translation: CASSQDGYGYTF.

This chain links TRBV25-1 with TRBJ2-7; D uncertain. Germline loops: CDR1 MGHDK, CDR2 SYGVNS. V was pared by 3 bases and J by 0 bases, with 9 bases between. This CDR3 has 14 amino acids. The CDR3 reads CASSDRFVSYEQYF. The CDR3 DNA reads TGTGCCAGCAGTGATCGGTTCGTCTCCTACGAGCAGTACTTC.

The chain carries TRBV5-4 and TRBJ2-3, with unresolved D. The V gene lost 3 bases and the J gene lost 1 base, with 15 bases spanning the gap. There are 16 residues in the CDR3. Germline-derived CDR1 and CDR2 are SGHNT and YYREEE (reference sequence). The CDR3 loop is CASSSGIETGTDTQYF. The CDR3 region has the DNA TGTGCCAGCAGCTCCGGTATTGAGACTGGCACAGATACGCAGTATTTT.

The chain carries TRBV6-6 and TRBJ1-6, with TRBD1 matching over 7 bases. V lost 6 bases to trimming and J lost 6 bases; unmatched junction nucleotides: 5. Germline V gene sequence: CDR1 MNHNY, CDR2 SVGAGI (reference sequence). This CDR3 contains 14 residues. CDR3 protein: CASSHGTVNSPLHF. CDR3 nucleotide sequence: TGTGCCAGCAGCCACGGGACAGTTAATTCACCCCTCCACTTT.

The rearrangement joins TRBV13 to TRBJ2-3; 11 bases align to TRBD2. Germline values: CDR1 PRHDT, CDR2 FYEKMQ (reference sequence). Germline trimming cut 0 bases from V and 5 bases from J; bases unmatched to any gene: 7. This CDR3 is 17 amino acids long. The DNA of the CDR3 is TGTGCCAGCAGCTTAGGCGGGATAGCGGGGGGGCAAGATACGCAGTATTTT. Protein: CASSLGGIAGGQDTQYF.

The chain recombines TRBV10-3 with TRBJ2-1, with D uncertain. The CDR3 spans 17 residues. Germline V gene data show CDR1 as ENHRY and CDR2 as SYGVKD. Trimming left V 0 bases short and J 1 base short, with 13 bases between. In DNA form, the CDR3 reads TGTGCCATCAGTGAGTCGGAGCTTAGGGAATCCTACAATGAGCAGTTCTTC. Amino acids: CAISESELRESYNEQFF.

Comment on this clone: One end of the junction fails to match germline, which may point to a read error. The chain carries TRBV7-7 and TRBJ1-2, with a tentative D call TRBD1 (6 bases). CDR1 is SSHAT, CDR2 FNYEAQ, per germline (reference sequence). This CDR3 has 16 residues. CDR3 loop: CASSKRGQRANYGYTF. In DNA form, the CDR3 reads TGTGCTAGCAGCAAACGTGGACAGCGAGCTAACTATGGCTACACCTTC.

The J gene is TRBJ2-5, the V gene TRBV20-1; 7 nucleotides line up with TRBD1. The germline gives CDR1 DFQATT, CDR2 SNEGSKA (reference sequence). This CDR3 comprises 16 residues. Trimming cost V 3 bases and J 1 base; bases outside gene matches: 11. The CDR3 spells CSASSRTGTAQETQYF. CDR3 sequence (DNA): TGCAGTGCTAGTTCCCGAACCGGGACAGCCCAAGAGACCCAGTACTTC.

The gene calls are TRBV19 and TRBJ2-7, with a tentative D call TRBD2 (7 bases). The V end lost 3 bases, the J end lost 5 bases, and 14 bases lay between the germline ends. The germline gives CDR1 LNHDA, CDR2 SQIVND (reference sequence). The CDR3 covers 14 residues. The CDR3 region has the DNA TGTGCCAGTAGTATTGGGGGGGCTACCCACGAGCAGTACTTC. Amino acids: CASSIGGATHEQYF.

A few counts support this clone. The chain employs TRBV7-9 and TRBJ1-1; TRBD1 aligns across 8 bases. Germline CDR1 reads SEHNR; CDR2 reads FQNEAQ (reference sequence). This CDR3 comprises 14 residues. The V gene end was trimmed by 5 bases and the J gene end by 4 bases; junction bases not matched to a gene: 6. CDR3 in DNA: TGTGCCAGCAGCCTGACAGGGGATGGCACTGAAGCTTTCTTT. Translated, it gives CASSLTGDGTEAFF.